This entry lists 12 T cell receptor beta chains sequenced from one sample in a study of human T cells and chemical hapten exposure (dated by TCRdb to the early 2020s). Interpreted using the paper, the time point label stands for: patch test 3, about 24 weeks after DPC sensitization. In the paper's terms, the treatment or condition label means: therapeutic diphenylcyclopropenone sensitization with weekly scalp DPC. To prepare the library, RACE was applied. The instrument was a NextSeq 500. TCRdb reran the public reads through fastp at Q25 and MiXCR, keeping productive beta chains. Each CDR3 protein appears once, grouped with its most common genes and DNA. The sample has 82,000 or so distinct CDR3 sequences on record, 10% to 15% of them singletons. The top ten hold 5.7% of the sample. Sequences were derived from whole blood, sampled in connection with sensitization to the hapten diphenylcyclopropenone (DPC). The receptors derive from a woman in her 50s with alopecia areata. Some clones in this sample may be carry-over from other donors' samples.

In this sample, this clonotype turned up a few times. The chain couples TRBV20-1 to TRBJ2-5, with 7 nucleotides matching TRBD2. The CDR3 is 13 amino acids. V lost 3 bases, J lost 4 bases, and 5 bases stayed unmatched. CDR1 DFQATT and CDR2 SNEGSKA come from the germline V gene (reference sequence). CDR3 sequence reads: CSASVVAGETQYF. CDR3 nucleotide sequence: TGCAGTGCTAGCGTGGTAGCGGGAGAGACCCAGTACTTC.

This clonotype was found a few times. The V gene is TRBV12-3 or TRBV12-4, the J gene TRBJ2-3; D ambiguous. The CDR3 totals 11 residues. V was pared by 6 bases and J by 4 bases, with 5 bases between. CDR3 sequence reads: CASRWSDTQYF. As DNA, the CDR3 is TGTGCCAGCAGGTGGTCAGATACGCAGTATTTT.

This clonotype was recorded at least ten times. The chain uses TRBV7-6 and TRBJ1-1, with 7 bases fitting TRBD1. From germline, CDR1 is SGHVS and CDR2 FNYEAQ. This CDR3 has 15 amino acids. V trimming: 5 bases; J trimming: 4 bases; junction bases outside the gene matches: 10. Here the CDR3 reads CASSLRGGGTTEAFF. CDR3 DNA sequence: TGTGCCAGCAGCCTCAGGGGGGGAGGAACCACTGAAGCTTTCTTT.

J is TRBJ2-7 and V is TRBV20-1; D may match TRBD1 or TRBD2 (5 bases each). V lost 2 bases and J lost 9, with 20 bases in between. Germline-derived CDR1 and CDR2 are DFQATT and SNEGSKA (reference sequence). CDR3 length equals 14 residues. CDR3 in DNA: TGCAGTGCTAGATCCTTGGGGGAGAGAGGAGGGCAGTACTTC. It is translated as CSARSLGERGGQYF.

This clonotype was seen ten or more times. This sequence joins TRBV7-9 and TRBJ2-4; D is ambiguous. Per germline, CDR1 SEHNR and CDR2 FQNEAQ (reference sequence). This CDR3 has 14 residues. V lost 1 base and J 6 bases, leaving 10 bases between the germline ends. Here the CDR3 reads CASSLDVAPNIQYF. The CDR3 DNA reads TGTGCCAGCAGCTTAGACGTGGCGCCAAACATTCAGTACTTC.

The V and J genes are TRBV20-1 and TRBJ1-1, with D perhaps TRBD1 (6 bases). V was trimmed by 6 bases and J by 2 bases, leaving 13 bases between them. The CDR3 sequence is 13 residues long. Germline CDR1 and CDR2: DFQATT and SNEGSKA (reference sequence). CDR3 bases: TGCAGTGCCCCGTCAGGGGTAAACACTGAAGCTTTCTTT. It translates to CSAPSGVNTEAFF.

This clonotype appeared many times. The chain recombines TRBV29-1 with TRBJ2-1; 12 bases align to TRBD2. Trimming at V came to 8 bases and at J to 5 bases, leaving 4 bases not matched to a gene. Germline V CDR1 and CDR2: SQVTM, ANQGSEA. The length of the CDR3 is 13 residues. This CDR3 reads CSLGLAGHNEQFF. The CDR3 coding sequence is TGCAGCCTAGGACTAGCGGGACACAATGAGCAGTTCTTC.

This clonotype was detected many times. V and J are TRBV5-4 and TRBJ2-2, with TRBD2 matching over 11 bases. CDR1 and CDR2 (germline): SGHNT, YYREEE (reference sequence). V lost 6 bases and J lost 5; bases outside the gene matches: 9. The CDR3 length is 16 residues. The DNA of the CDR3 is TGTGCCAGCACCAAGAAGGGACTAGCGGATACCGGGGAGCTGTTTTTT. Translating gives CASTKKGLADTGELFF.

This clonotype was seen at least ten times. The chain employs TRBV29-1 and TRBJ1-1; D unresolved. The V and J ends lost 2 bases and 2 bases respectively, with 9 bases between them. Per the germline V gene, CDR1 is SQVTM and CDR2 is ANQGSEA. The CDR3 consists of 13 residues. CDR3 region: CSVEITANTEAFF. The CDR3 DNA follows: TGCAGCGTTGAAATAACCGCCAACACTGAAGCTTTCTTT.

V is TRBV18 and J is TRBJ1-2, with 8 bases fitting TRBD1. V gave up 3 bases and J gave up 4 bases; unmatched junction bases: 4. The germline V gene has CDR1 KGHSH and CDR2 LQKENI. The CDR3 consists of 14 residues. This CDR3 reads CASSPWDRFYGYTF. DNA for the CDR3: TGTGCCAGCTCACCCTGGGACAGGTTCTATGGCTACACCTTC.

This clonotype was found many times. The V gene is TRBV7-9, the J gene TRBJ2-7; D may be TRBD2 (6 bases). V lost 7 bases, J lost 2 bases, and 12 bases lay in between. This CDR3 is built from 13 residues. Germline V gene data show CDR1 as SEHNR and CDR2 as FQNEAQ (reference sequence). In DNA, the CDR3 is TGTGCCAGCACCCTGGGGGGACCCTACGAGCAGTACTTC. It is translated as CASTLGGPYEQYF.

This clonotype was counted only a few times. The chain is built from TRBV3-1 and TRBJ2-3; D gene ambiguous. V shed 2 bases and J shed 9 bases, with 9 bases lying between them. Germline V gene lookup returns CDR1 LGHDT and CDR2 YNNKEL (reference sequence). This CDR3 has 12 residues. The CDR3 protein is CASSQQDRTQYF. Written as DNA, the CDR3 is TGTGCCAGCAGCCAACAGGACCGAACGCAGTATTTT.